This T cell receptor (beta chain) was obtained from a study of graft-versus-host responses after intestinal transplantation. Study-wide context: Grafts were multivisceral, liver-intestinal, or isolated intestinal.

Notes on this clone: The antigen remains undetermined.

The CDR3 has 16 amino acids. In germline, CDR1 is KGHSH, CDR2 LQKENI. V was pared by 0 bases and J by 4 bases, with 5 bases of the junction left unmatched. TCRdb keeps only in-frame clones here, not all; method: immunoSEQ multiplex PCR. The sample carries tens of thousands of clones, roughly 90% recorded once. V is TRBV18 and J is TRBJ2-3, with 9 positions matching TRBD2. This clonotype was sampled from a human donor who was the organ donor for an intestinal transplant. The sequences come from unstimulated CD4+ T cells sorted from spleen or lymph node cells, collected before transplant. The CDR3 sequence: CASSPPQAGGPDTQYF. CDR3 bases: TGTGCCAGCTCACCACCGCAAGCGGGGGGCCCAGATACGCAGTATTTT.